Below, 3 T cell receptor beta chains from the same sample are listed, as sequenced in a study of blood T cell repertoires in COVID-19. TCRdb's copy holds only in-frame clones and misses some; the assay was immunoSEQ multiplex PCR. The repertoire consists of approximately 260,000 clones, with about 80% occurring once and the leading ten covering approximately 4%. Material: PBMCs or T cells enriched from blood (not recorded which). All receptors come from a man younger than 40 with acute COVID-19.

This chain uses TRBV6-5 with TRBJ1-5; D is undetermined. From germline, CDR1 is MNHEY and CDR2 SVGAGI. CDR3 length: 14 amino acids. V shed 7 bases and J shed 1 base, with 11 bases lying between them. The CDR3 loop reads CASIRGLSNQPQHF. As DNA, the CDR3 is TGTGCCAGCATCCGGGGTTTAAGCAATCAGCCCCAGCATTTT.

This chain links TRBV19 with TRBJ2-1, with no clear D. CDR3 length equals 14 residues. V dropped 4 bases and J dropped 10 bases, with 17 bases sitting between them. Germline CDR1 reads LNHDA; CDR2 reads SQIVND (reference sequence). The CDR3 region is CASSRCIVLVEQFF. In DNA, the CDR3 is TGTGCCAGTAGTAGGTGCATAGTTTTAGTCGAGCAGTTCTTC. The full variable domain, with the rest looked up from reference TRBV19 and TRBJ2-1, is DGGITQSPKYLFRKEGQNVTLSCEQNLNHDAMYWYRQDPGQGLRLIYYSQIVNDFQKGDIAEGYSVSREKKESFPLTVTSAQKNPTAFYLCASSRCIVLVEQFFGPGTRLTVL.

Points on this clone: Mismatch with germline at one junction end may stem from a read error. This chain uses TRBV6-5 with TRBJ1-5; no clear D gene. Germline V lookup: CDR1 MNHEY, CDR2 SVGAGI. CDR3 size: 14 residues. The CDR3 loop is CVSSTDYSNQPQHF. CDR3 coding DNA: TGTGTCAGCAGCACAGACTATAGCAATCAGCCCCAGCATTTT.